A single sample gave rise to the 32 T cell receptor beta chains below, sequenced in a study of blood T cell repertoires in COVID-19. Some clones are missing from TCRdb's copy, which holds only in-frame ones; the method was immunoSEQ multiplex PCR. Here the sample spans about 480,000 clones, roughly 88% being singletons. Source material: PBMCs or T cells enriched from blood (not recorded which). The origin of the receptors is a woman in her 40s who had recovered from COVID-19.

This clone came up once. The CDR3 bases are TGTGCCAGCAGCAAAGTTCAGGGGGTAGGGGGCTATAGCAATCAGCCCCAGCATTTT. Residues: CASSKVQGVGGYSNQPQHF. The rearrangement links TRBV21-1 to TRBJ1-5; the table's D gene call, TRBD1, was not cross checked with the DNA. TRBV21-1 is designated a pseudogene. The CDR3 has 19 amino acids.

This rearrangement joins TRBV6-5 to TRBJ1-2; possibly TRBD1 for D (6 bases). CDR1 and CDR2 from the germline V gene are MNHEY and SVGAGI. This CDR3 has 13 residues. V lost 7 bases and J 3 bases, leaving 12 bases between the germline ends. DNA of the CDR3: TGTGCCAGCACTGGGGACACTGACTATGGCTACACCTTC. It translates to CASTGDTDYGYTF.

The rearrangement uses TRBV2 and TRBJ1-5, with TRBD1 matching over 10 bases. CDR1 is SNHLY, CDR2 FYNNEI, per germline. After removal of 8 bases from V and 2 bases from J, the junction contained 15 bases not matched to a gene. The CDR3 loop spans 18 amino acids. CDR3 sequence (DNA): TGTGCCAGCGGGAACCCCGGGACAGGGGCCTATGGCAATCAGCCCCAGCATTTT. Its protein is CASGNPGTGAYGNQPQHF.

The V and J genes are TRBV3-1 (or the pseudogene TRBV3-2) and TRBJ1-2; D remains ambiguous. V was trimmed by 1 base and J by 3 bases, leaving 15 bases between them. Looked up from germline, CDR1 is LGHDT and CDR2 is YNNKEL (reference sequence). The CDR3 runs to 16 residues. CDR3 bases: TGTGCCAGCAGCCAAGGTCTAAGCATTCGATACTATGGCTACACCTTC. It encodes CASSQGLSIRYYGYTF.

The chain couples TRBV27 to TRBJ1-1, with no clear D. The CDR3 loop spans 13 amino acids. The germline V and J ends were trimmed by 8 bases and 0 bases, with 10 bases remaining between them. Germline V gene data show CDR1 as MNHEY and CDR2 as SMNVEV (reference sequence). CDR3 nucleotides: TGTGCCAGCGGGTCAGACATGAACACTGAAGCTTTCTTT. It yields the protein CASGSDMNTEAFF.

This chain uses TRBV3-1 (or the pseudogene TRBV3-2) with TRBJ2-1; 11 bases are shared with TRBD2. The J segment lost 0 bases and the V segment lost 4 bases, leaving 2 bases of the junction unmatched. The germline V gene encodes CDR1 LGHDT and CDR2 YNNKEL (reference sequence). The CDR3 spans 16 residues. The CDR3 reads CASSRTSGSSYNEQFF. In nucleotides, the CDR3 is TGTGCCAGCAGCCGTACTAGCGGGAGCTCCTACAATGAGCAGTTCTTC.

Note on this clone: The sample carries other DNA sequences with the same CDR3. The gene calls are TRBV30 and TRBJ2-7; TRBD1 is a possible D gene (6 bases). This CDR3 contains 13 residues. The germline V and J ends were trimmed by 0 bases and 3 bases, with 9 bases remaining between them. The germline V gene encodes CDR1 GTSNPN and CDR2 SVGIG (reference sequence). In DNA, the CDR3 is TGTGCCTGGAGTGTTTTACAGGGCTACGAGCAGTACTTC. It encodes CAWSVLQGYEQYF. Supplemented by reference TRBV30 and TRBJ2-7, the full variable domain reads SQTIHQWPATLVQPVGSPLSLECTVEGTSNPNLYWYRQAAGRGLQLLFYSVGIGQISSEVPQNLSASRPQDRQFILSSKKLLLSDSGFYLCAWSVLQGYEQYFGPGTRLTVT.

For this clone: The junction does not match germline at one end; this may be a read error. V and J are TRBV7-2 and TRBJ2-2, with TRBD2 matching 12 bases. From germline, CDR1 is SGHTA and CDR2 FQGNSA. This CDR3 has 16 amino acids. The CDR3 DNA is TGTGCCAGCAGCCTAGCGGGAGGGCCGAACACCGGGGAGCTGTTTTTT. It codes for CASSLAGGPNTGELFF.

The chain uses TRBV4-3 and TRBJ1-1, with TRBD1 matching 8 bases. CDR1 and CDR2 from the germline V gene are LGHNA and YSLEER. V lost 3 bases, J lost 1 base, and 10 bases stayed unmatched. CDR3 length: 17 amino acids. DNA for the CDR3: TGCGCCAGCAGCCAGGACAGGGCGAAGGGGCCGAACACTGAAGCTTTCTTT. Its translation: CASSQDRAKGPNTEAFF.

The V and J genes are TRBV7-8 and TRBJ1-2; D is ambiguous. The germline CDR1 and CDR2 sequences are SGHVS and FQNEAQ. V was trimmed by 3 bases and J by 2 bases, leaving 4 bases between them. The CDR3 is made up of 12 amino acids. For the CDR3, the DNA is TGTGCCAGCAGCTTTGAGAACTATGGCTACACCTTC. The encoded protein is CASSFENYGYTF.

CDR3 DNA sequence: TGCAGCGTCGGAATACCCCAGGGGCCCTATGGCTACACCTTC. It translates to CSVGIPQGPYGYTF. The V gene is TRBV29-1, the J gene TRBJ1-2; TRBD1 is a possible D gene (6 bases). CDR3 length: 14 amino acids. V was pared by 6 bases and J by 4 bases, with 18 bases between. Germline values: CDR1 SQVTM, CDR2 ANQGSEA.

The CDR3 bases are TGTGCCAGCTCGAGGGCCTCCACCGGGGAGCTGTTTTTT. This translates into CASSRASTGELFF. The rearrangement uses TRBV12-3 or TRBV12-4 and TRBJ2-2; TRBD2 might be the D (5 bases). Trimming stripped 8 bases from V and 4 bases from J, with 11 bases between. The CDR3 has 13 residues.

The count of this clone is one. Likely a read error: the CDR3 ends without its conserved phenylalanine or tryptophan. No DNA is shown, since the ends of the CDR3 on it are uncertain; the CDR3 is the one TCRdb lists. The V and J genes are TRBV5-8 and TRBJ1-2. The CDR3 has 11 residues if both end residues are counted. Germline V gene lookup returns CDR1 SGHTS and CDR2 YDEGEE. CDR3 amino acids: CASSLSGVPVV.

V and J are TRBV10-3 and TRBJ2-5; 13 bases match TRBD2. The CDR3 spans 17 residues. V lost 4 bases and J lost 4; bases outside the gene matches: 9. From germline, CDR1 is ENHRY and CDR2 SYGVKD. In DNA, the CDR3 is TGTGCCATCAGTGCGAGGACTAGCGGGAGCCGGGCAGAGACCCAGTACTTC. Translating gives CAISARTSGSRAETQYF.

This chain connects TRBV27 to TRBJ1-1, with TRBD1 identical over 9 bases. V was pared by 6 bases and J by 4 bases, with 15 bases of the junction left unmatched. This CDR3 has 17 residues. Looked up from germline, CDR1 is MNHEY and CDR2 is SMNVEV (reference sequence). CDR3 in DNA: TGTGCCAGCAGCTTCGTCCCGGGACAGGGAAGAAGCACTGAAGCTTTCTTT. Translating gives CASSFVPGQGRSTEAFF.

This clone has more than one count but fewer than ten. The chain has TRBV5-5 and TRBJ1-1; 9 bases match TRBD1. J gave up 10 bases and V 2 bases, and 9 bases lay outside the gene matches. The CDR3 consists of 14 residues. CDR1 is SGHKS and CDR2 is YYEKEE in the germline V gene (reference sequence). The DNA for the CDR3 is TGTGCCAGCAGCTTTAAGGGGGACAGGGATACAGCTTTCTTT. Amino acids: CASSFKGDRDTAFF. Together with reference TRBV5-5 and TRBJ1-1, the CDR3 gives the full variable domain: DAGVTQSPTHLIKTRGQQVTLRCSPISGHKSVSWYQQVLGQGPQFIFQYYEKEERGRGNFPDRFSARQFPNYSSELNVNALLLGDSALYLCASSFKGDRDTAFFGQGTRLTVV.

There are a few counts of this clone. This chain connects TRBV7-2 to TRBJ1-1, with D possibly TRBD1 on 6 matching bases. In germline, CDR1 is SGHTA, CDR2 FQGNSA. V was pared by 2 bases and J by 0 bases, with 10 bases between. The CDR3 extends over 15 amino acids. The CDR3, as DNA: TGTGCCAGCAGCTTACAGGGGCGCATGAACACTGAAGCTTTCTTT. Translating it yields CASSLQGRMNTEAFF.

The chain is built from TRBV2 and TRBJ1-2, with D uncertain. The CDR3 totals 12 residues. Germline V gene lookup returns CDR1 SNHLY and CDR2 FYNNEI. The V end lost 1 base, the J end lost 3 bases, and 3 bases lay between the germline ends. The CDR3 sequence: CASSEGHYGYTF. The CDR3 region has the DNA TGTGCCAGCAGTGAAGGGCACTATGGCTACACCTTC. Full variable domain (remainder filled in from reference TRBV2 and TRBJ1-2): EPEVTQTPSHQVTQMGQEVILRCVPISNHLYFYWYRQILGQKVEFLVSFYNNEISEKSEIFDDQFSVERPDGSNFTLKIRSTKLEDSAMYFCASSEGHYGYTFGSGTRLTVV.

The chain is built from TRBV13 and TRBJ1-3, with a tentative D call TRBD1 (5 bases). The CDR3 runs to 15 residues. Germline lookup yields CDR1 PRHDT and CDR2 FYEKMQ (reference sequence). Trimming pared 3 bases from V and 2 bases from J, leaving 11 bases between. In nucleotides, the CDR3 is TGTGCCAGCAGCTTTCTCGGGGGACCTGGAAACACCATATATTTT. Residues: CASSFLGGPGNTIYF.

The chain has TRBV6-5 and TRBJ2-7; 7 bases fit TRBD1. J lost 4 bases, V lost 5 bases, and 5 bases had no gene match. Germline values: CDR1 MNHEY, CDR2 SVGAGI. The CDR3 spans 13 residues. The CDR3 loop is CASSPGQKYEQYF. CDR3 coding DNA: TGTGCCAGCAGTCCGGGACAGAAGTACGAGCAGTACTTC.

This chain connects TRBV7-7 to TRBJ2-7; 10 bases agree with TRBD1. The CDR3 has 15 amino acids. Germline lookup yields CDR1 SSHAT and CDR2 FNYEAQ (reference sequence). The V and J ends lost 5 bases and 1 base, in that order; junction bases with no gene match: 5. CDR3 coding DNA: TGTGCCAGCAGCCCAGGGACAGGGGAGTCCTACGAGCAGTACTTC. Translating gives CASSPGTGESYEQYF. Full variable domain (outside the CDR3, taken from reference TRBV7-7 and TRBJ2-7): GAGVSQSPRYKVTKRGQDVTLRCDPISSHATLYWYQQALGQGPEFLTYFNYEAQPDKSGLPSDRFSAERPEGSISTLTIQRTEQRDSAMYRCASSPGTGESYEQYFGPGTRLTVT.

The rearrangement joins TRBV11-2 to TRBJ2-5; tentative D call: TRBD1 (5 bases). Trimming stripped 5 bases from V and 2 bases from J, with 12 bases between. This CDR3 contains 14 residues. Germline-derived CDR1 and CDR2 are SGHAT and FQNNGV. The CDR3, as DNA: TGTGCCAGCAGCCACAGTGACAGACAAGAGACCCAGTACTTC. As protein: CASSHSDRQETQYF.

The rearrangement links TRBV24-1 to TRBJ2-1, with D perhaps TRBD2 (5 bases). V lost 3 bases and J lost 9, with 11 bases in between. The germline CDR1 and CDR2 sequences are KGHDR and SFDVKD. The CDR3 is made up of 13 amino acids. The CDR3 DNA reads TGTGCCACCAGTGATAGCGGATCGCCTGAGCAGTTCTTC. This gives the protein CATSDSGSPEQFF.

The chain recombines TRBV6-5 with TRBJ2-5, with TRBD2 identical over 12 bases. CDR3 length: 15 residues. V trimming: 5 bases; J trimming: 5 bases; junction bases outside the gene matches: 6. The germline V gene has CDR1 MNHEY and CDR2 SVGAGI. The CDR3 DNA follows: TGTGCCAGCAGTAAATACGGGACTAGCGGGGAGACCCAGTACTTC. Amino acids: CASSKYGTSGETQYF.

This chain links TRBV4-3 with TRBJ2-1, with D tentatively TRBD1 (6 bases). The CDR3 length is 14 residues. V was clipped by 0 bases and J by 13 bases, with 16 bases between them. Germline CDR1 is LGHNA and CDR2 is YSLEER. CDR3 loop: CASSQDVKGVGQFF. The DNA of the CDR3 is TGCGCCAGCAGCCAAGATGTTAAGGGGGTAGGTCAGTTCTTC.

The V call is TRBV5-4, the J call TRBJ1-4; TRBD1 matches 8 bases. Germline V CDR1 and CDR2: SGHNT, YYREEE (reference sequence). This CDR3 has 14 residues. The V and J ends lost 2 bases and 8 bases, in that order; junction bases with no gene match: 5. The CDR3 region has the DNA TGTGCCAGCAGCTTACAGGGGGGAAAGGAAAAACTGTTTTTT. Amino acids: CASSLQGGKEKLFF.

This sequence joins TRBV7-2 and TRBJ2-1; 9 nucleotides line up with TRBD2. J was trimmed by 4 bases and V by 5 bases; bases with no gene match: 12. Germline assignment: CDR1 SGHTA and CDR2 FQGNSA. CDR3 length: 17 residues. The DNA of the CDR3 is TGTGCCAGCAGCCCGCTTTCTAGCGGGATATCATACAATGAGCAGTTCTTC. It specifies CASSPLSSGISYNEQFF.

The CDR3 region has the DNA TGTGCCAGCAGCCAAGTTGGGACAGGGGTTCGCACCGGGGAGCTGTTTTTT. This gives the protein CASSQVGTGVRTGELFF. This chain uses TRBV7-8 with TRBJ2-2; 10 positions match TRBD1. The CDR3 is made up of 17 amino acids. Looked up from germline, CDR1 is SGHVS and CDR2 is FQNEAQ. J was trimmed by 4 bases and V by 5 bases; bases with no gene match: 10.

This clone has a handful of counts. The genes are TRBV5-1 and TRBJ2-1; tentative D call: TRBD2 (6 bases). The CDR3 contains 17 residues. Germline assignment: CDR1 SGHRS and CDR2 YFSETQ. Trimming took off 0 bases at V and 1 base at J, with 14 bases between the two ends. The CDR3 region is CASSLVGPSDSYNEQFF. CDR3 nucleotide sequence: TGCGCCAGCAGCTTGGTGGGGCCTAGCGATTCCTACAATGAGCAGTTCTTC.

In this sample, this clone turned up once. The chain carries TRBV29-1 and TRBJ1-5; D remains unclear. CDR3 length: 14 amino acids. CDR1 SQVTM and CDR2 ANQGSEA come from the germline V gene. V lost 7 bases, J lost 5 bases, and 18 bases lay in between. CDR3 sequence reads: CSAGLGSRDQPQHF. The CDR3 region has the DNA TGCAGCGCGGGTTTGGGGTCGAGGGATCAGCCCCAGCATTTT.

V is TRBV18 and J is TRBJ1-2; 9 bases map to TRBD1. This CDR3 is built from 15 residues. In germline, CDR1 is KGHSH, CDR2 LQKENI. With V trimmed by 2 bases and J by 7 bases, 8 bases remained unmatched. CDR3 residues: CASSPSNRGQGGYTF. The CDR3 DNA reads as TGTGCCAGCTCACCATCGAACAGGGGGCAGGGTGGCTACACCTTC.

The J gene is TRBJ1-6, the V gene TRBV4-1, with a possible D match to TRBD1 (5 bases). Trimming took 4 bases from V and 0 from J, leaving 16 bases between them. This CDR3 spans 18 amino acids. The germline V gene has CDR1 MGHRA and CDR2 YSYEKL. CDR3 loop: CASSPKDGQSSYNSPLHF. The CDR3 coding sequence is TGCGCCAGCAGCCCTAAGGACGGACAAAGCTCCTATAATTCACCCCTCCACTTT.